What follows describes a single T cell receptor (beta chain). A J-beta primer mix and a sample-barcoded 5' primer were used in a second PCR of about 6 to 12 cycles. TCRdb reprocessed the 5' RACE reads with MiXCR, giving one entry per CDR3 protein. The sample consists of 910,000 or so distinct CDR3 sequences, just over 50% of them appearing once. This sample stems from a study of blood T cells in healthy people across ages. The germline V gene has CDR1 DFQATT and CDR2 SNEGSKA (reference sequence). This CDR3 spans 12 amino acids. V was shortened by 4 bases and J by 2 bases, with 8 bases between the two germline ends.

The sequence was collected from a woman aged 60-70 years in good health. The sequenced sample was blood. The chain joins TRBV20-1 to TRBJ1-1, with D unresolved. CDR3 bases: TGCAGTGCTAATCGGTTTAACACTGAAGCTTTCTTT. It is translated as CSANRFNTEAFF.